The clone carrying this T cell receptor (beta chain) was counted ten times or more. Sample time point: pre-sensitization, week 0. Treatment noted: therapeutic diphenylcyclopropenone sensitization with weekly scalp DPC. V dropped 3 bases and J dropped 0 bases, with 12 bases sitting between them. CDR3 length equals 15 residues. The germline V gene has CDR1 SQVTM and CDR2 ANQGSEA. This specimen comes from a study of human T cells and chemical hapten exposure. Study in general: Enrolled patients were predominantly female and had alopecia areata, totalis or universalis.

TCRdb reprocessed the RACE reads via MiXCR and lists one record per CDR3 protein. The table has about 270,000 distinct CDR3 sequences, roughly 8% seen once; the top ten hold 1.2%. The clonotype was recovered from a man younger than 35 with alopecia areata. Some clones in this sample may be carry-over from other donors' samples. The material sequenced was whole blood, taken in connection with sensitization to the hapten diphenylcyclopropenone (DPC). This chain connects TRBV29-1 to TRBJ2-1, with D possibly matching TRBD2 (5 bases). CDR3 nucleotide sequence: TGCAGCGTTGATGCGGGCGAGAGCTCCTACAATGAGCAGTTCTTC. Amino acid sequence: CSVDAGESSYNEQFF.